This T cell receptor beta chain was found in a study of CD8 T cells in ankylosing spondylitis (dated by TCRdb to about 2017). Looking at the study overall: The study profiled T cell receptor beta repertoires in healthy donors and ankylosing spondylitis patients to find disease-linked TCR variants. In total, the full study cohort was made up of 110 or so healthy donors and about two dozen ankylosing spondylitis patients. Peripheral blood samples were taken, and synovial fluid was additionally collected from ankylosing spondylitis patients. The study at large found these results: Significant enrichment of the disease-linked clones was reported in matched synovial fluid samples from ankylosing spondylitis patients. Blood from ankylosing spondylitis patients appeared to be characterized by a TCR beta motif made up of under ten highly homologous amino acid variants. The disease-linked clones showed a CD8+ phenotype and occurred at relatively low frequencies in peripheral blood. Some of the motif variants had been reported before in the synovial fluid and blood of reactive arthritis patients, a finding that suggests common disease-initiation mechanisms.

Sequencer: Illumina HiSeq 2500. Quantitative 5'-RACE with molecular barcodes was used to prepare TCR beta libraries. The source study handled its data this way. A new computational method, built on a probabilistic model of VDJ rearrangement, was used to identify disease-linked TCR variants. TCRdb reprocessing: public reads trimmed at Q25 with fastp, clones called with MiXCR, in-frame beta chains kept. Rows merge per CDR3 protein into single entries with the most common DNA and genes. It is TCRdb's table, rather than the study itself, that gives the V and J calls and clone size. The sample table shows 350,000 or so distinct CDR3 sequences, and 11% are seen once. In total, the top ten clones hold roughly 9% of the sample. In its sample, this clonotype was seen many times. Its antigen is still unknown. Base quality data are lacking; no much larger clone is found one base away. Compared with germline, V lacks 3 bases and J lacks 6 bases; bases without a gene match: 2. From its cysteine to its phenylalanine, the CDR3 spans 13 amino acids. The sequence is cut down to CDR3 DNA, 39 bases in frame from base 1. Looking up the germline V gene yields CDR1 SGHRS and CDR2 YFSETQ.

This receptor was taken from a female donor with ankylosing spondylitis or in good health (not recorded which). The chain was built from TRBV5-1 and TRBJ2-1; TRBD1 fits 8 bases in the junction. Sequencing used blood, either unsorted or a sorted T cell fraction (not recorded which). CDR3 reads: CASSSDRVNEQFF. The DNA sequence is as follows: TGCGCCAGCAGCTCGGACAGGGTCAATGAGCAGTTCTTC. Joined to the reference TRBV5-1 and TRBJ2-1 proteins, this CDR3 gives the full variable domain: KAGVTQTPRYLIKTRGQQVTLSCSPISGHRSVSWYQQTPGQGLQFLFEYFSETQRNKGNFPGRFSGRQFSNSRSEMNVSTLELGDSALYLCASSSDRVNEQFFGPGTRLTVL.